This T cell receptor (beta chain) was profiled in a study of T cell responses to AZD1222 COVID-19 vaccine. Findings and limits, study-wide: Baseline seropositivity occurred in only 5 to 7 AZD1222 recipients. After the peak T cell response, and only then, were repertoires sampled. Donors were largely white British and mainly female; clonal diversity was possibly underestimated.

Using immunoSEQ multiplex PCR, the repertoire was profiled, and TCRdb retains in-frame clones only, with some absent. The table shows fewer than 200,000 clones, with around nine tenths occurring only once. Points on this clone: Its cognate antigen is unknown.

The germline CDR1 and CDR2 sequences are MNHEY and SMNVEV (reference sequence). V lost 4 bases, J lost 0 bases, and 25 bases lay in between. This CDR3 spans 19 amino acids. The receptor was derived from an adult in good health. The specimen was peripheral blood, collected on day 0 of AZD1222 vaccination. This chain links TRBV27 with TRBJ2-7, with D perhaps assigned TRBD1 or TRBD2 (6 bases each). CDR3 in DNA: TGTGCCAGCAGTTATCAGAGGGGGGCGCTTAAGATGAGCTCCTACGAGCAGTACTTC. It specifies CASSYQRGALKMSSYEQYF.